This TCR beta chain was retrieved from a study of blood T cell repertoires in COVID-19. Turning to the study itself: Acute and convalescent COVID-19 samples came from the United States, Italy and Spain.

The CDR3 is 13 residues long. Trimming took off 2 bases at V and 10 bases at J, with 9 bases between the two ends. Germline V gene data show CDR1 as MRHNA and CDR2 as SNTAGT. Some clones are missing from TCRdb's copy, which holds only in-frame ones; the method was immunoSEQ multiplex PCR. The table shows under 250,000 clones, with 86% occurring only once. This clone was counted at least ten times. This sequence originates from a woman aged 60-75 years who had recovered from COVID-19. The sequencing input was peripheral blood. The V gene is TRBV6-4, the J gene TRBJ1-6; TRBD1 is a possible D gene (5 bases). CDR3 protein: CASSDLTGSPLHF. The DNA of the CDR3 is TGTGCCAGCAGTGACCTAACAGGATCACCCCTCCACTTT.